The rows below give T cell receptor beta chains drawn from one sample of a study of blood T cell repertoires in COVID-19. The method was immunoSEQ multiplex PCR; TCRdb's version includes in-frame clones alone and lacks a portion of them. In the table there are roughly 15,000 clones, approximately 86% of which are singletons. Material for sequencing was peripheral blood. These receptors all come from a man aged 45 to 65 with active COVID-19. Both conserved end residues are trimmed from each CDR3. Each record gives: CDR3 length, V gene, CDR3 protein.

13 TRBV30 AWSVLSSGQVEQF
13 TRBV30 AWNQGAPGGYEQY
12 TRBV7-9 ASSPGQGREKLF
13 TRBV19 ASSTWDRGWDGYT
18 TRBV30 AWSARRGQASGTRPYEQY
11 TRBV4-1 ASSQQGNFGYT
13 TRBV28 ASRAGQGTTGELF
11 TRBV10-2 ASSTGTDYEQY
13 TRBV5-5 ASSRTGGPGYGYT
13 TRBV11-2 ASSSGAGVNNEQF
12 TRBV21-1 ASRAPGTTQPQH
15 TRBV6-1 ASSASTSGPPTDTQY
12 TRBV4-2 ASSRQTGETEAF
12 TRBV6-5 ASSYRTGETEAF
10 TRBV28 ASSPPDRKAF
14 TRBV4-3 ASSQDDSGQGYEQY
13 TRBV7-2 ASSLALTSTDTQY
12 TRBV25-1 ASSARQGVDTQY
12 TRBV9 ASSVGSGNTEAF
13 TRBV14 ASSPLGGGNSPLH
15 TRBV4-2 ASSQEAQGTTTGELF
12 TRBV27 ASNPGGSPYEQY
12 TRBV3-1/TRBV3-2 ASSQFRGQETQY
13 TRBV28 ASSLPPGTQYEQY
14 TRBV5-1 ASSLGWTSRSYEQY
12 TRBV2 ASSEIRGGETQY
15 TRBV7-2 ASSYPRQGLGTDTQY
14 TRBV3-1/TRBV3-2 ASSQERSGGPGEAF
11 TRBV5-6 ASSRGRVAEQF
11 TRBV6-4 ASSQQGTDTQY